These T cell receptor beta chains were read from a single sample in a study of blood T cells in healthy people across ages. TCRdb independently ran MiXCR on the 5' RACE reads; one entry per CDR3 protein. The data show around 970,000 distinct CDR3 sequences, just over 50% seen once. What was sequenced was blood. These TCRs come from a woman in her sixties in good health. The CDR3 runs from the conserved cysteine through the conserved F or W. D genes are given only for firm matches. Some rows mark clone size as missing; the rest say once, few, many or name a class of expanded clone.

D gene,clone size,J gene,V gene,CDR3 DNA,CDR3 protein
-,few,TRBJ2-7,TRBV29-1,TGCAGCGTTGGGACAGGTGGGAGGTACGAGCAGTACTTC,CSVGTGGRYEQYF
-,-,TRBJ2-1,TRBV20-1,TGCAGCCCCCGTTCCCCGGAGGCGGGGTCAAATGAGCAGTTCTTC,CSPRSPEAGSNEQFF
TRBD2,-,TRBJ2-7,TRBV27,TGTGCCACACGTAGCGGGAGGGAGGTTTACGAGCAGTACTTC,CATRSGREVYEQYF
-,-,TRBJ2-1,TRBV5-1,TGCGCCAGCAGCGTAGAGCCCTACAATGAGCAGTTCTTC,CASSVEPYNEQFF
TRBD1,-,TRBJ1-2,TRBV20-1,TGCAGTGCTAGAATGGTTGACAGGGGCTATGGCTACACCTTC,CSARMVDRGYGYTF
-,few,TRBJ2-3,TRBV20-1,TGCAGTGCCCCTTACAGGTCCCACACAGATACGCAGTATTTT,CSAPYRSHTDTQYF
TRBD1,-,TRBJ2-7,TRBV7-9,TGTGCCAGCAGCTTATCGGGACAGTACTACGAGCAGTACTTC,CASSLSGQYYEQYF
-,few,TRBJ2-7,TRBV5-1,TGCGCCAGCAGCACCCGACAGGGACTCCCCGAGCAGTACTTC,CASSTRQGLPEQYF
TRBD1,-,TRBJ1-4,TRBV3-1,TGTGCCAGCAGCCAAGGCCGGGACAGGGTTTCTGAAAAACTGTTTTTT,CASSQGRDRVSEKLFF
-,-,TRBJ2-4,TRBV19,TGTGCCAGTAAAGTCGCCAGGGTGGGCATTCAGTACTTC,CASKVARVGIQYF
TRBD1,-,TRBJ1-6,TRBV20-1,TGCAGTGCTAGAGGGATAAAATCCGGGACAGTAAATTCACCCCTCCACTTT,CSARGIKSGTVNSPLHF
-,few,TRBJ1-2,TRBV12-3/TRBV12-4,TGTGCCAGCAGTGAAAGGATCTATGGCTACACCTTC,CASSERIYGYTF
TRBD2,-,TRBJ2-1,TRBV29-1,TGCAGCGTTGAGGCTAGCGGGATCTACAATGAGCAGTTCTTC,CSVEASGIYNEQFF
TRBD1,-,TRBJ1-6,TRBV6-5,TGTGCCAGCAGCCCCCGGGACAGGGTTTCACCCCTCCACTTT,CASSPRDRVSPLHF
-,few,TRBJ2-5,TRBV7-2,TGTGCCAGCAGCTTCCCATACCAAGAGACCCAGTACTTC,CASSFPYQETQYF
-,-,TRBJ2-1,TRBV20-1,TGCAGTGCCGGCCAGGGAGTCAATGAGCAGTTCTTC,CSAGQGVNEQFF
TRBD2,-,TRBJ2-3,TRBV2,TGTGCCAGCAGTGAGGCTAGCGGGAGGGCCGCAGATACGCAGTATTTT,CASSEASGRAADTQYF
TRBD2,-,TRBJ2-7,TRBV12-3/TRBV12-4,TGTGCCAGCAGTCGGAGCGGGAGGGCCTCCTACGAGCAGTACTTC,CASSRSGRASYEQYF
-,few,TRBJ2-7,TRBV6-5,TGTGCCAGCAGTTACTTCAGGGAGTCCTACGAGCAGTACTTC,CASSYFRESYEQYF
TRBD2,-,TRBJ2-1,TRBV7-3,TGTGCCAGCAGCTTAACGGCGGGAGGAAGTGAGCAGTTCTTC,CASSLTAGGSEQFF
-,-,TRBJ2-5,TRBV28,TGTGCCAGCAGTGGGACTGCAATCCAAGAGACCCAGTACTTC,CASSGTAIQETQYF
-,-,TRBJ2-7,TRBV27,TGTGCCAGCAGTTTATTGAGATCGGAAGCGGGCCCCTACGAGCAGTACTTC,CASSLLRSEAGPYEQYF
-,-,TRBJ2-4,TRBV7-2,TGTGCCAGCAGCTACCGGGCCCTACTAGCCAAAAACATTCAGTACTTC,CASSYRALLAKNIQYF
-,many,TRBJ2-5,TRBV29-1,TGCAGCGACGGAGGGCCCTTAGTAGAGACCCAGTACTTC,CSDGGPLVETQYF
TRBD2,few,TRBJ2-1,TRBV10-3,TGTGCCACTCCTGGACTAGCGGGACTGTCCTACAATGAGCAGTTCTTC,CATPGLAGLSYNEQFF
TRBD2,-,TRBJ2-1,TRBV7-9,TGTGCCAGCAGCCTAAGCGGGAGGGCCAACTACAATGAGCAGTTCTTC,CASSLSGRANYNEQFF
-,-,TRBJ1-2,TRBV9,TGTGCCAGCAGCAGATCGGACGTATACTACGGCTACACCTTC,CASSRSDVYYGYTF
TRBD1,-,TRBJ2-7,TRBV12-3/TRBV12-4,TGTGCCAGCAGCCCCGGGACAGGGGGTCTCCACGAGCAGTACTTC,CASSPGTGGLHEQYF
TRBD1,-,TRBJ2-5,TRBV7-2,TGTGCCAGCAGCTTAGAACAGGGGGCGGGGGTTCCGTACTTC,CASSLEQGAGVPYF
-,few,TRBJ1-2,TRBV4-3,TGCGCCAGCAGCCAAGATCACAGGGTGCAGTATGGCTACACCTTC,CASSQDHRVQYGYTF
TRBD2,-,TRBJ2-3,TRBV4-1,TGCGCCAGCAGCCAAGAGGGTCGGGGGAGGGTCACAGATACGCAGTATTTT,CASSQEGRGRVTDTQYF
-,-,TRBJ1-6,TRBV24-1,TGTGCCACCAGTGACCGTAATCCATTTTCACCCCTCCACTTT,CATSDRNPFSPLHF
-,-,TRBJ2-5,TRBV10-3,TGTGCCATCAGCTGGACAGCACAAGAGACCCAGTACTTC,CAISWTAQETQYF
TRBD2,-,TRBJ2-1,TRBV7-6,TGTGCCAGCAGCTTATTATATACTAGCGGGAGCGCCAATGAGCAGTTCTTC,CASSLLYTSGSANEQFF
-,many,TRBJ2-1,TRBV20-1,TGCAGTGCTCCATATCAGGGCGGTAATGAGCAGTTCTTC,CSAPYQGGNEQFF
-,-,TRBJ1-2,TRBV7-9,TGTGCCAGCAGCGTGGCAGACCTCTATGGCTACACCTTC,CASSVADLYGYTF
-,-,TRBJ1-4,TRBV27,TGTGCCAGCAAGGGATGGAGCAATGAAAAACTGTTTTTT,CASKGWSNEKLFF
TRBD1,-,TRBJ1-6,TRBV6-6,TGTGCCAGCAGTTACACCGGGACAGGGCTTTCACCCCTCCACTTT,CASSYTGTGLSPLHF
TRBD1,few,TRBJ1-2,TRBV5-1,TGCGCCAGCAGCCATAGGACAGGGAGCTATGGCTACACCTTC,CASSHRTGSYGYTF
-,-,TRBJ2-3,TRBV20-1,TGCAGTGCTTTTCCCTCTACCCCGGGTAGCACAGATACGCAGTATTTT,CSAFPSTPGSTDTQYF
-,-,TRBJ2-7,TRBV6-2/TRBV6-3,TGTGCCAGCCTCCTGGACGCCAGCGCCTACGAGCAGTACTTC,CASLLDASAYEQYF
TRBD2,-,TRBJ2-1,TRBV6-5,TGTGCCAGCAGTTATGGGACTAAGTACAATGAGCAGTTCTTC,CASSYGTKYNEQFF
-,-,TRBJ2-7,TRBV3-1,TGTGCCAGCAGCCGAGCCGCCGACGGGCTAGCGTCCTACGAGCAGTACTTC,CASSRAADGLASYEQYF
-,-,TRBJ2-5,TRBV20-1,TGCAGTGCCCGTCCCAGCGGAGAGACCCAGTACTTC,CSARPSGETQYF
-,few,TRBJ2-7,TRBV12-3/TRBV12-4,TGTGCCAGCAGATTGTCCGGGACAACCTACGAGCAGTACTTC,CASRLSGTTYEQYF
-,-,TRBJ1-1,TRBV28,TGTGCCTCTACCGGGTGGTGGAACACTGAAGCTTTCTTT,CASTGWWNTEAFF
TRBD2,-,TRBJ2-1,TRBV12-3/TRBV12-4,TGTGCCAGCAGTTTAAGGGCTGGGGGGCTAGCGGGAAGATATGAGCAGTTCTTC,CASSLRAGGLAGRYEQFF